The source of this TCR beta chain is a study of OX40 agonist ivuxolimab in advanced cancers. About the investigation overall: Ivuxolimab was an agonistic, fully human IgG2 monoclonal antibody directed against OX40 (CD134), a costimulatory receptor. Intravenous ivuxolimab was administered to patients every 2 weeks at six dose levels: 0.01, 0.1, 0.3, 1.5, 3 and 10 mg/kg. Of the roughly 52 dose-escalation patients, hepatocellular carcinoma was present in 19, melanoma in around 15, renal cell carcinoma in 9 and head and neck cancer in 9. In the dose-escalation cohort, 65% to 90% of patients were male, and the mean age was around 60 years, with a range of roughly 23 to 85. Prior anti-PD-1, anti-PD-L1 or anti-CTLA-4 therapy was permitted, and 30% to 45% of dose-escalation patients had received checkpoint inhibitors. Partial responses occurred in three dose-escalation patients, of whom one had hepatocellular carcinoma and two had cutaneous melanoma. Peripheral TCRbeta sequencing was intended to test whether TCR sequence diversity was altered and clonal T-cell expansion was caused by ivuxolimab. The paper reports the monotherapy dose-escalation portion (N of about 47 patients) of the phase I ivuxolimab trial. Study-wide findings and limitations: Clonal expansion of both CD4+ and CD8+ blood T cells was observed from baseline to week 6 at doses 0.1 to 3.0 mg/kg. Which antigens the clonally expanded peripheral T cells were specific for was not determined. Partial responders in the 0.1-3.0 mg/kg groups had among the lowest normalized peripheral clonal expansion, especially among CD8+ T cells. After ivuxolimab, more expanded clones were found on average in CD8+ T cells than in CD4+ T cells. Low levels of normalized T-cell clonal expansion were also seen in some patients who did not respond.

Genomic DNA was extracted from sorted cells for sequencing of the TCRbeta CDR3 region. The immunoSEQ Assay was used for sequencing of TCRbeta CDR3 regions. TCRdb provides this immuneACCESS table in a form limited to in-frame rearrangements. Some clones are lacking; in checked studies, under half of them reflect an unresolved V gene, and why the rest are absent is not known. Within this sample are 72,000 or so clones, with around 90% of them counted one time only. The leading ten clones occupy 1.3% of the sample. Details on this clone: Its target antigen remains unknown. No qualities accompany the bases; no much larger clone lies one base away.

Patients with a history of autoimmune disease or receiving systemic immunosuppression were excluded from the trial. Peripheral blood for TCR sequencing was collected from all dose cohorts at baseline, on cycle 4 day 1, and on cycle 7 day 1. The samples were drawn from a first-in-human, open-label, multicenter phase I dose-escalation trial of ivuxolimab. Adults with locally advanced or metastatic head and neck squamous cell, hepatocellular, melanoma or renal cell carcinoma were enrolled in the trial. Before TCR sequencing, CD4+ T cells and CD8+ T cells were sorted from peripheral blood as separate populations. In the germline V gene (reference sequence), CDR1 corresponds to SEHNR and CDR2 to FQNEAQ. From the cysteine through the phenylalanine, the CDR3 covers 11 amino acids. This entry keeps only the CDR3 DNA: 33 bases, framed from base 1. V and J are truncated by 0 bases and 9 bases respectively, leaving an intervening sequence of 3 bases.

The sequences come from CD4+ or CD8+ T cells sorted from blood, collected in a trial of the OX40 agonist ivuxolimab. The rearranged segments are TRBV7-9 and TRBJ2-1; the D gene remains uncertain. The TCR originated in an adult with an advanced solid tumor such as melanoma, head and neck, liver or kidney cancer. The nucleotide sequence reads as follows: TGTGCCAGCAGCTTAGCCCGTGAGCAGTTCTTC. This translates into CASSLAREQFF.